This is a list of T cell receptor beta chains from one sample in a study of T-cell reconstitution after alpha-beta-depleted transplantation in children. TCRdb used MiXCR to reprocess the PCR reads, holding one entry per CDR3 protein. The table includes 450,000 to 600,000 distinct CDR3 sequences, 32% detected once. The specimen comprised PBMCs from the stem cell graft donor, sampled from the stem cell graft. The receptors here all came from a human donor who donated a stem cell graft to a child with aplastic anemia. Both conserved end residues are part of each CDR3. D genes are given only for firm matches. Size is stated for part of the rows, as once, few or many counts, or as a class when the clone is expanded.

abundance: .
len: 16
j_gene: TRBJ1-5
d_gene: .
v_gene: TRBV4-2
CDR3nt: TGTGCCAGCAGCCAAGAGGGGTTTAATAGCAATCAGCCCCAGCATTTT
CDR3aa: CASSQEGFNSNQPQHF

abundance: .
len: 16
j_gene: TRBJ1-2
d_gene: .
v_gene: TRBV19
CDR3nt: TGTGCCAGTAGTATAGATTCTGGCGGACGGATCTATGGCTACACCTTC
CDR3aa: CASSIDSGGRIYGYTF

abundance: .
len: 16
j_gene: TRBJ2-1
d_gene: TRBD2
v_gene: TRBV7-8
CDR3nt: TGTGCCAGCAGCTCGGAACTAGCGGGAGACGGCGTTGAGCAGTTCTTC
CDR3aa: CASSSELAGDGVEQFF

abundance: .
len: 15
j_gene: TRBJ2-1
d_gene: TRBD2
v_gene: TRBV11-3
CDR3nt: TGTGCCAGCAGCTTAGTGCGCGGGAGGTTAGTTGAGCAGTTCTTC
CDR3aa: CASSLVRGRLVEQFF

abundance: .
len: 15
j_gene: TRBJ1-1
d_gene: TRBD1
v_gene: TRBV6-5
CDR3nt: TGTGCCAGCAGTTACAGGACAGGATCGAACACTGAAGCTTTCTTT
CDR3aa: CASSYRTGSNTEAFF

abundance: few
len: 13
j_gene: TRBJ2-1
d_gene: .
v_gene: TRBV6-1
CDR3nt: TGTGCCAGCAGTGTCGGGGCTAACAATGAGCAGTTCTTC
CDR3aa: CASSVGANNEQFF

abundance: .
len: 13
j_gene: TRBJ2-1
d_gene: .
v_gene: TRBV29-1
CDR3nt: TGCAGCGTTGACACAGAATACTACAATGAGCAGTTCTTC
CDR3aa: CSVDTEYYNEQFF

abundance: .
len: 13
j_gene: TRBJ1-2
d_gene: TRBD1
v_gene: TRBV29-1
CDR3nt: TGCAGCGCGGGGGTCAGGGGGCCCTATGGCTACACCTTC
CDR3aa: CSAGVRGPYGYTF

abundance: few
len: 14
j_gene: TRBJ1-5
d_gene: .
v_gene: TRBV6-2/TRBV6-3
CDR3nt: TGTGCCAGCAGTTACCGGCGCGGGATACAGCCCCAGCATTTT
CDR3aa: CASSYRRGIQPQHF

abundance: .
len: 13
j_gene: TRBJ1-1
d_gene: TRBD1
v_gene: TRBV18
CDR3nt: TGTGCCAGCTCACCACTCAGGGGGACTGAAGCTTTCTTT
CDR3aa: CASSPLRGTEAFF

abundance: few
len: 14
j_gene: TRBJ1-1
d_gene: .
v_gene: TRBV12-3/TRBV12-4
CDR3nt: TGTGCCACCACCTCGGGGGGATGGAACACTGAAGCTTTCTTT
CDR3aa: CATTSGGWNTEAFF

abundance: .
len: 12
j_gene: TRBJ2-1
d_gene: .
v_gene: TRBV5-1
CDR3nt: TGCGCCAGCAGCTTGGGTGAATATGAGCAGTTCTTC
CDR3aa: CASSLGEYEQFF

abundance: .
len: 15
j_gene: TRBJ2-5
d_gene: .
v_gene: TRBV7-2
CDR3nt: TGTGCCAGCAGCCCAATCGCGGCGTCCCGCGAGACCCAGTACTTC
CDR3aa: CASSPIAASRETQYF

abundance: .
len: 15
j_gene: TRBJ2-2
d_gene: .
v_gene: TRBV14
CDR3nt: TGTGCCAGCAGCCCGACGGAATCGAACACCGGGGAGCTGTTTTTT
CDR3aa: CASSPTESNTGELFF

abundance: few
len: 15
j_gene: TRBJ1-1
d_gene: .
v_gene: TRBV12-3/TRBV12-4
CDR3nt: TGTGCCAGCAGAAGACGGGGTCAGTTGAACACTGAAGCTTTCTTT
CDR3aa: CASRRRGQLNTEAFF

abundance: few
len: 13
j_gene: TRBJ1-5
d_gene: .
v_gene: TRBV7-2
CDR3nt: TGTGCCAGCAGCTGGCGGATAAATCAGCCCCAGCATTTT
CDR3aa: CASSWRINQPQHF

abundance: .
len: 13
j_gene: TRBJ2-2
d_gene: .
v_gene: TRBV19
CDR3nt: TGTGCCAGTAGTCCTGGGGGGCCCGGGGAGCTGTTTTTT
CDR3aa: CASSPGGPGELFF

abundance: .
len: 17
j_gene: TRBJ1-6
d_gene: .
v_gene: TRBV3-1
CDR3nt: TGTGCCAGCAGCCCTCGCTTGACACGTTTAGCTCGTTCACCCCTCCACTTT
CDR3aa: CASSPRLTRLARSPLHF